The 29 T cell receptor beta chains reported below all come from one sample, sequenced in a study of control samples from healthy donors and cancer patients. Clones were sequenced by immunoSEQ multiplex PCR, and TCRdb holds only the in-frame ones, with some missing. The sample contains 150,000 to 200,000 clones, about 91% of which appear only once. Sequenced sample: blood. The receptors were sampled from a man younger than 30 in good health.

The chain is built from TRBV14 and TRBJ2-3; 7 positions agree with TRBD1. The V segment lost 4 bases and the J segment 6 bases; nucleotides outside the gene matches: 7. This CDR3 has 14 amino acids. Germline CDR1 reads SGHDN; CDR2 reads FVKESK. CDR3 sequence: CASSPARGTDTQYF. DNA of the CDR3: TGTGCCAGCAGCCCGGCCAGGGGGACCGATACGCAGTATTTT.

This clone turned up a few times. This chain's CDR3 is CASKRTGINYEQYF. The CDR3 DNA is TGTGCCAGCAAAAGGACAGGGATAAACTACGAGCAGTACTTC. The rearrangement links TRBV2 to TRBJ2-7, with 8 bases that match TRBD1. Germline loops: CDR1 SNHLY, CDR2 FYNNEI. Unmatched junction bases numbered 8, after V lost 7 bases and J lost 3 bases. CDR3 length: 14 amino acids.

This rearrangement joins TRBV2 to TRBJ1-4, with 9 bases identical to TRBD1. Germline V gene lookup returns CDR1 SNHLY and CDR2 FYNNEI. The CDR3 consists of 14 residues. With V trimmed by 4 bases and J by 8 bases, 5 bases remained unmatched. CDR3 sequence reads: CASSVWTGVEKLFF. The CDR3 region has the DNA TGTGCCAGCAGTGTTTGGACAGGGGTAGAAAAACTGTTTTTT.

This chain uses TRBV6-5 with TRBJ1-4; unclear D gene. Trimming took 0 bases from V and 5 from J, leaving 10 bases between them. This CDR3 is built from 15 residues. The germline gives CDR1 MNHEY, CDR2 SVGAGI. This CDR3 is CASSYSPSPNEKLFF. The CDR3 coding sequence is TGTGCCAGCAGTTACTCTCCCAGTCCAAATGAAAAACTGTTTTTT.

This chain links TRBV23-1 with TRBJ2-3; D possibly corresponds to TRBD1 (6 bases). TRBV23-1 is an ORF; its function is uncertain. This CDR3 contains 15 residues. V lost 7 bases to trimming and J lost 0 bases, with 14 bases between them. CDR3 coding DNA: TGCGCCAGCAAACAACAGGGTACGAGCACAGATACGCAGTATTTT. Translated: CASKQQGTSTDTQYF.

The chain carries TRBV29-1 and TRBJ1-1, with 7 bases lining up with TRBD1. This CDR3 has 14 residues. Germline CDR1 and CDR2: SQVTM and ANQGSEA. The ends lost 7 bases at V and 2 bases at J; junction bases unmatched: 10. CDR3 amino acids: CSGRTGQLNTEAFF. The CDR3 DNA follows: TGCAGCGGTAGGACGGGACAGCTTAACACTGAAGCTTTCTTT.

This chain joins TRBV6-5 and TRBJ1-2; 7 bases line up with TRBD1. CDR1 and CDR2 from the germline V gene are MNHEY and SVGAGI. The CDR3 has 13 amino acids. Trimming at V came to 3 bases and at J to 5 bases, leaving 3 bases not matched to a gene. The CDR3 loop is CASSYQGGYGYTF. CDR3 DNA: TGTGCCAGCAGTTATCAGGGGGGTTATGGCTACACCTTC.

The V call is TRBV7-8, the J call TRBJ2-6; 7 nucleotides match TRBD1. V dropped 1 base and J dropped 0; count of bases not matched to a gene: 6. In germline, CDR1 is SGHVS, CDR2 FQNEAQ. The CDR3 loop spans 18 amino acids. The CDR3, as DNA: TGTGCCAGCAGCTTAGGGCAGGGGGTGAGCTCTGGGGCCAACGTCCTGACTTTC. Translating it yields CASSLGQGVSSGANVLTF.

This chain joins TRBV9 and TRBJ2-5; 14 positions agree with TRBD2. The trim removed 3 bases at V and 5 bases at J, leaving 6 bases unmatched. The CDR3 has 16 amino acids. Germline CDR1 reads SGDLS; CDR2 reads YYNGEE. CDR3 nucleotide sequence: TGTGCCAGCAGCGGACTAGCGGGGGGGGCTGTGGAGACCCAGTACTTC. This gives the protein CASSGLAGGAVETQYF.

The V and J genes are TRBV3-1 (or the pseudogene TRBV3-2) and TRBJ2-7, with 8 bases that match TRBD1. The trim removed 3 bases at V and 2 bases at J, leaving 3 bases unmatched. The CDR3 spans 14 residues. Looked up from germline, CDR1 is LGHDT and CDR2 is YNNKEL (reference sequence). CDR3 nucleotide sequence: TGTGCCAGCAGCCAGGGGACAGGCCCCTACGAGCAGTACTTC. Encoded protein: CASSQGTGPYEQYF.

The chain joins TRBV6-1 to TRBJ2-5; 11 bases align to TRBD1. The CDR3 runs 15 residues. The V gene end was trimmed by 3 bases and the J gene end by 4 bases; junction bases not matched to a gene: 4. CDR1 and CDR2 from the germline V gene are MNHNS and SASEGT. In DNA form, the CDR3 reads TGTGCCAGCAGTGATGGGGACAGGGGGGTAGAGACCCAGTACTTC. This sequence encodes CASSDGDRGVETQYF.

This chain joins TRBV12-3 or TRBV12-4 and TRBJ1-2; D unclear. The CDR3 contains 13 residues. Trimming took 3 bases from V and 4 from J, leaving 9 bases between them. In nucleotides, the CDR3 is TGTGCCAGCAGTTTTGGCAGCAGCTATGGCTACACCTTC. Translated: CASSFGSSYGYTF.

The genes are TRBV7-2 and TRBJ2-5; D is undetermined. The V end was cut by 0 bases, the J end by 4 bases, with 9 bases between. The CDR3 is 14 residues long. The germline CDR1 and CDR2 sequences are SGHTA and FQGNSA. In DNA, the CDR3 is TGTGCCAGCAGCTTAGCGGCAGGCCGAGAGACCCAGTACTTC. This codes for CASSLAAGRETQYF.

The chain combines TRBV19 with TRBJ2-7; the match to TRBD2 covers 8 bases. Trimming at V came to 5 bases and at J to 0 bases, leaving 12 bases not matched to a gene. The CDR3 has 17 amino acids. Germline V gene data show CDR1 as LNHDA and CDR2 as SQIVND (reference sequence). CDR3 DNA sequence: TGTGCCAGTAGTGTTCCCAGACTAGCGAGCAGCTCCTACGAGCAGTACTTC. It is translated as CASSVPRLASSSYEQYF.

The genes are TRBV30 and TRBJ2-5; 7 bases are a match to TRBD1. The germline V gene has CDR1 GTSNPN and CDR2 SVGIG (reference sequence). CDR3 length: 14 residues. J gave up 2 bases and V 5 bases, and 8 bases lay outside the gene matches. CDR3 DNA sequence: TGTGCCTGGGAAGGGACAGACCCTCAAGAGACCCAGTACTTC. Its protein is CAWEGTDPQETQYF. The full variable domain, its missing parts supplied by reference TRBV30 and TRBJ2-5, is SQTIHQWPATLVQPVGSPLSLECTVEGTSNPNLYWYRQAAGRGLQLLFYSVGIGQISSEVPQNLSASRPQDRQFILSSKKLLLSDSGFYLCAWEGTDPQETQYFGPGTRLLVL.

The rearrangement joins TRBV3-1 (or the pseudogene TRBV3-2) to TRBJ2-3; either TRBD1 or TRBD2 may fit D (6 bases each). The CDR3 extends over 16 amino acids. The germline V and J ends were trimmed by 1 base and 3 bases, with 14 bases remaining between them. Germline V gene lookup returns CDR1 LGHDT and CDR2 YNNKEL (reference sequence). CDR3 amino acids: CASSQAIGGGTDTQYF. CDR3 nucleotide sequence: TGTGCCAGCAGCCAAGCCATTGGAGGGGGGACAGATACGCAGTATTTT.

The V call is TRBV6-5, the J call TRBJ2-2; D gene unclear. CDR1 is MNHEY and CDR2 is SVGAGI in the germline V gene. The CDR3 runs 13 residues. The ends were cut back, 2 bases at V and 11 bases at J, with 12 bases in the middle. The CDR3 coding sequence is TGTGCCAGCAGTTACCTGGACGGGCGAGAGCTGTTTTTT. Its translation is CASSYLDGRELFF.

The J gene is TRBJ2-3, the V gene TRBV5-6; TRBD2 might be the D (5 bases). The germline V and J ends were trimmed by 2 bases and 5 bases, with 12 bases remaining between them. The CDR3 has 14 residues. The germline V gene encodes CDR1 SGHDT and CDR2 YYEEEE. In nucleotides, the CDR3 is TGTGCCAGCAGCTTCCTAGCTCTCAGAGATACGCAGTATTTT. Its translation is CASSFLALRDTQYF.

This clone was found many times. This sample also contains other DNA sequences that code for the same CDR3. The chain combines TRBV30 with TRBJ1-5; D not certain. Trimming removed 0 bases at V and 1 base at J, with 4 bases between. The CDR3 is made up of 13 amino acids. CDR1 GTSNPN and CDR2 SVGIG come from the germline V gene (reference sequence). The CDR3 DNA sequence: TGTGCCTGGAGTGTGGACAGCAATCAGCCCCAGCATTTT. Its protein is CAWSVDSNQPQHF.

CDR3 residues: CASSSGLGYTF. DNA of the CDR3: TGTGCCAGCAGCTCCGGGCTGGGCTACACCTTC. V usage is TRBV5-5 and J usage is TRBJ1-2, with D unclear. The CDR3 is 11 amino acids. Trimming stripped 3 bases from V and 8 bases from J, with 8 bases between. The germline V gene has CDR1 SGHKS and CDR2 YYEKEE (reference sequence).

The gene calls are TRBV6-6 and TRBJ1-6; D unresolved. This CDR3 has 12 amino acids. Trimming removed 6 bases from V and 10 bases from J, with 10 bases in between. Germline CDR1 is MNHNY and CDR2 is SVGAGI (reference sequence). CDR3 sequence (DNA): TGTGCCAGCAGCCACTTGGGGTCACCCCTCCACTTT. It yields the protein CASSHLGSPLHF.

This clone was seen many times. The V gene is TRBV7-8, the J gene TRBJ2-5; D might be TRBD1 (5 bases). Germline loops: CDR1 SGHVS, CDR2 FQNEAQ. V was shortened by 8 bases and J by 2 bases, with 15 bases between the two germline ends. The CDR3 spans 14 residues. The CDR3 coding sequence is TGTGCCAGCTTCAGGGATTCGTCTCAAGAGACCCAGTACTTC. It codes for CASFRDSSQETQYF. Drawing the rest from reference TRBV7-8 and TRBJ2-5, the complete variable domain is GAGVSQSPRYKVAKRGQDVALRCDPISGHVSLFWYQQALGQGPEFLTYFQNEAQLDKSGLPSDRFFAERPEGSVSTLKIQRTQQEDSAVYLCASFRDSSQETQYFGPGTRLLVL.

The V and J genes are TRBV6-5 and TRBJ1-2, with a tentative D call TRBD1 (6 bases). This CDR3 region has 14 residues. Trimming stripped 8 bases from V and 7 bases from J, with 20 bases between. Germline V gene lookup returns CDR1 MNHEY and CDR2 SVGAGI. CDR3 coding DNA: TGTGCCAGCGGGAACCGGGACATAAGTCGTGGCTACACCTTC. Translated, it gives CASGNRDISRGYTF.

The V gene is TRBV18, the J gene TRBJ1-1; tentatively, D is TRBD1 (5 bases). Per the germline V gene, CDR1 is KGHSH and CDR2 is LQKENI. Trimming removed 6 bases at V and 3 bases at J, with 23 bases between. The length of the CDR3 is 17 residues. CDR3 DNA sequence: TGTGCCAGCTCGCGAACTGGGGACCGCTCAGCACACACTGAAGCTTTCTTT. As protein: CASSRTGDRSAHTEAFF.

This clone was observed once. The chain carries TRBV7-8 and TRBJ2-7, with unresolved D. CDR3 size: 16 residues. V shed 5 bases and J shed 0 bases, with 17 bases lying between them. CDR1 and CDR2 from the germline V gene are SGHVS and FQNEAQ. The CDR3 coding sequence is TGTGCCAGCAGCCTCCGCTCGCAGCGAAGCTCCTACGAGCAGTACTTC. Its protein product is CASSLRSQRSSYEQYF.

The chain links TRBV5-5 to TRBJ1-2; D remains unclear. The CDR3 is made up of 12 amino acids. Trimming took 0 bases from V and 6 from J, leaving 6 bases between them. CDR1 SGHKS and CDR2 YYEKEE come from the germline V gene (reference sequence). The CDR3 sequence: CASSLVWDGYTF. DNA of the CDR3: TGTGCCAGCAGCTTGGTGTGGGATGGCTACACCTTC.

The chain uses TRBV16 and TRBJ1-1; TRBD1 agrees at 9 bases. The CDR3 runs 14 residues. V lost 7 bases to trimming and J lost 10 bases; unmatched junction nucleotides: 13. Germline CDR1 KGHSY, CDR2 FQNENV. CDR3 sequence (DNA): TGTGCCAGCACCCGGGACAGGGACCATCCCGGAGCTTTCTTT. It translates to CASTRDRDHPGAFF.

V is TRBV15 and J is TRBJ1-4, with D uncertain. CDR3 length: 16 residues. V was clipped by 5 bases and J by 8 bases, with 21 bases between them. Looked up from germline, CDR1 is LNHNV and CDR2 is YYDKDF (reference sequence). CDR3 protein: CATSALIGRVGEKLFF. CDR3 sequence (DNA): TGTGCCACCAGCGCTCTCATAGGAAGGGTTGGCGAAAAACTGTTTTTT.

This chain joins TRBV30 and TRBJ1-4; unclear D gene. In germline, CDR1 is GTSNPN, CDR2 SVGIG (reference sequence). This CDR3 spans 16 amino acids. V was shortened by 2 bases and J by 0 bases, with 13 bases between the two germline ends. In DNA, the CDR3 is TGTGCCTGGAGTCCATTTGGGAGAGCAACTAATGAAAAACTGTTTTTT. This sequence encodes CAWSPFGRATNEKLFF.